A single sample gave rise to the 24 T cell receptor beta chains below, sequenced in a study of blood T cells in healthy people across ages. PCR was performed a second time for 7 to 11 cycles using a sample-barcoded 5' primer and a J-beta primer mix. TCRdb ran MiXCR on the 5' RACE reads and lists one entry per CDR3 protein. The sample has roughly 900,000 distinct CDR3 sequences; 29% are singletons. The material sequenced was blood. All receptors come from an elderly woman in good health.

This clonotype appeared many times. The chain employs TRBV11-2 and TRBJ2-1, with D possibly matching TRBD2 (6 bases). The CDR3 length is 18 residues. Germline V gene data show CDR1 as SGHAT and CDR2 as FQNNGV. The V gene lost 1 base and the J gene lost 0 bases, with 16 bases spanning the gap. The chain's CDR3 is CASSLGAWGESSYNEQFF. DNA of the CDR3: TGTGCCAGCAGCTTAGGGGCATGGGGGGAAAGCTCCTACAATGAGCAGTTCTTC.

With regard to this clonotype: A read error may be the cause here, since a much bigger clone is one base away. V is TRBV7-2 and J is TRBJ2-7; the D gene is possibly TRBD1 (6 bases). V lost 4 bases and J lost 5, with 18 bases in between. CDR1 is SGHTA and CDR2 is FQGNSA in the germline V gene. The CDR3 has 15 residues. The CDR3 loop is CASSSHRVRRDEQYF. CDR3 nucleotide sequence: TGTGCCAGCAGCTCCCACAGGGTCCGCCGTGACGAGCAGTACTTC.

This chain connects TRBV4-3 to TRBJ2-2; D not resolved. This CDR3 is 18 amino acids long. V lost 0 bases, J lost 0 bases, and 14 bases lay in between. CDR1 LGHNA and CDR2 YSLEER come from the germline V gene. For the CDR3, the DNA is TGCGCCAGCAGCCAAGATGCCGGCACCTTTGCGAACACCGGGGAGCTGTTTTTT. Its protein product is CASSQDAGTFANTGELFF.

This clonotype is deemed medium-sized. This chain joins TRBV10-3 and TRBJ2-7; 8 bases map to TRBD1. The CDR3 is 15 amino acids. Germline-derived CDR1 and CDR2 are ENHRY and SYGVKD. With V trimmed by 0 bases and J by 7 bases, 8 bases remained unmatched. CDR3 residues: CAISESGTGLVEQYF. DNA for the CDR3: TGTGCCATCAGTGAGTCGGGGACAGGTTTGGTAGAGCAGTACTTC.

As concerns this clonotype: This could be a read error, since a much larger clone is one nucleotide away. V gene TRBV20-1 combines with J gene TRBJ2-4; TRBD2 might be the D (5 bases). The tail of the sequence fits TRBJ2-5 better, so the J call may be wrong. CDR1 and CDR2 from the germline V gene are DFQATT and SNEGSKA (reference sequence). This CDR3 is built from 14 residues. This CDR3 reads CCASIRLRQETQYF. As DNA, the CDR3 is TGCTGTGCTAGCATCAGACTACGACAAGAGACCCAGTACTTC.

This clonotype is a singleton in its sample. The gene calls are TRBV30 and TRBJ1-6; D is perhaps TRBD1 (5 bases). V lost 3 bases and J 7 bases, leaving 13 bases between the germline ends. This CDR3 region has 14 residues. The germline CDR1 and CDR2 sequences are GTSNPN and SVGIG (reference sequence). DNA for the CDR3: TGTGCCTGGAGGTCCGGGACGGGAAATTCACCCCTCCACTTT. Its translation: CAWRSGTGNSPLHF.

Concerning this clonotype itself: A much more abundant neighbour one base away suggests this may be a read error. Here the CDR3 DNA reads TGTGCCGGCACCGGTGACAGGGTCGGTGAGCAGTTCTTC. Encoded protein: CAGTGDRVGEQFF. The chain recombines TRBV27 with TRBJ2-1; 7 bases match TRBD1. The length of the CDR3 is 13 residues. The V segment lost 11 bases and the J segment 9 bases; nucleotides outside the gene matches: 13. Per germline, CDR1 MNHEY and CDR2 SMNVEV (reference sequence).

This clonotype appeared many times. The chain employs TRBV5-5 and TRBJ2-5; 9 positions match TRBD1. CDR1 and CDR2 from the germline V gene are SGHKS and YYEKEE (reference sequence). The CDR3 runs to 15 residues. Germline trimming cut 0 bases from V and 5 bases from J; bases unmatched to any gene: 5. CDR3 amino acids: CASSLVGTGSETQYF. CDR3 bases: TGTGCCAGCAGCTTGGTAGGGACAGGGTCCGAGACCCAGTACTTC.

The chain joins TRBV11-2 to TRBJ2-5; 13 nucleotides match TRBD2. Germline V lookup: CDR1 SGHAT, CDR2 FQNNGV. Trimming removed 4 bases from V and 11 bases from J; junction bases left unmatched: 16. The CDR3 is 17 residues long. The CDR3 sequence is CASSYGLAGALYNEQYF. CDR3 bases: TGTGCCAGCAGCTACGGACTAGCGGGGGCCCTCTACAATGAGCAGTACTTC. Combining the CDR3 with reference TRBV11-2 and TRBJ2-5 gives the whole variable domain EAGVAQSPRYKIIEKRQSVAFWCNPISGHATLYWYQQILGQGPKLLIQFQNNGVVDDSQLPKDRFSAERLKGVDSTLKIQPAKLEDSAVYLCASSYGLAGALYNEQYFGPGTRLLVL.

This clonotype was recorded at least ten times. The V gene is TRBV20-1, the J gene TRBJ2-3; 11 bases match TRBD2. This CDR3 comprises 14 residues. With V trimmed by 6 bases and J by 2 bases, 4 bases remained unmatched. The germline CDR1 and CDR2 sequences are DFQATT and SNEGSKA (reference sequence). The CDR3 DNA reads as TGCAGTGCCCCTAGCGGGGGGCACACAGATACGCAGTATTTT. Encoded protein: CSAPSGGHTDTQYF.

The chain uses TRBV20-1 and TRBJ1-1; TRBD1 agrees at 10 bases. Germline CDR1 reads DFQATT; CDR2 reads SNEGSKA (reference sequence). This CDR3 has 18 amino acids. V was clipped by 2 bases and J by 0 bases; unmatched bases: 12. Here the CDR3 DNA reads TGCAGTGCTAGAAAGCTAGACCGGGACAGGGGAATGAACACTGAAGCTTTCTTT. It yields the protein CSARKLDRDRGMNTEAFF.

V and J are TRBV20-1 and TRBJ2-1; 9 bases fit TRBD2. This CDR3 is 15 amino acids long. V gave up 3 bases and J gave up 0 bases; unmatched junction bases: 3. Germline CDR1 DFQATT, CDR2 SNEGSKA (reference sequence). In DNA, the CDR3 is TGCAGTGCTAGCCTAGCGGGGAGCTCCTACAATGAGCAGTTCTTC. This encodes CSASLAGSSYNEQFF.

The gene calls are TRBV28 and TRBJ1-2, with 8 nucleotides matching TRBD1. This CDR3 is built from 14 residues. V was clipped by 7 bases and J by 2 bases; unmatched bases: 6. Per germline, CDR1 MDHEN and CDR2 SYDVKM. CDR3 loop: CASNYGQGNYGYTF. DNA for the CDR3: TGTGCCAGCAATTACGGACAGGGAAACTATGGCTACACCTTC.

CDR3 bases: TGTGCCAGCAGCTTAATTGGTCTGATTAATGAAAAACTGTTTTTT. It specifies CASSLIGLINEKLFF. V and J are TRBV7-2 and TRBJ1-4; D gene ambiguous. The CDR3 is 15 amino acids. V dropped 2 bases and J dropped 4 bases, with 11 bases sitting between them. Germline values: CDR1 SGHTA, CDR2 FQGNSA.

This chain uses TRBV20-1 with TRBJ2-1; D possibly matches TRBD1 or TRBD2 (5 bases each). The germline CDR1 and CDR2 sequences are DFQATT and SNEGSKA (reference sequence). Trimming shortened V by 2 bases and J by 5 bases, and 22 bases separated the two germline ends. This CDR3 region has 17 residues. The CDR3: CSARPISGASGHNEQFF. DNA of the CDR3: TGCAGTGCTAGACCCATATCCGGGGCATCGGGCCACAATGAGCAGTTCTTC.

The table lists this clonotype with many counts. CDR3 in amino acids: CASSLIAGESYEQYF. The CDR3 region has the DNA TGCGCCAGCAGCTTGATAGCGGGGGAGTCCTACGAGCAGTACTTC. The genes are TRBV5-1 and TRBJ2-7, with 9 bases that match TRBD2. The germline gives CDR1 SGHRS, CDR2 YFSETQ. The CDR3 is 15 residues long. V trimming: 1 base; J trimming: 1 base; junction bases outside the gene matches: 3.

Worth noting for this clonotype: A much larger clone differs from this one at a single base, so this may be a read error. The rearrangement links TRBV6-2 or TRBV6-3 to TRBJ2-3; 8 bases agree with TRBD2. The CDR3 is made up of 15 amino acids. Germline CDR1 and CDR2: MNHEY and SVGEGT. DNA for the CDR3: TGTGCCAGCAGATACTCGAGCGGGGGCCCAGATACGCAGTATTTT. Translated, it gives CASRYSSGGPDTQYF.

This clonotype was detected a few times. An end of the junction differs from the germline gene, which may be a read error. V and J are TRBV5-5 and TRBJ1-2, with TRBD1 as a possible D gene (5 bases). Germline CDR1 and CDR2: SGHKS and YYEKEE (reference sequence). There are 13 residues in the CDR3. The CDR3 spells CASSRRGSYDYTF. The CDR3 nucleotides are TGTGCCAGCAGTCGGAGGGGCTCCTATGACTACACCTTC.

This clonotype was counted many times. The J gene is TRBJ2-7, the V gene TRBV18, with TRBD1 matching over 8 bases. CDR1 is KGHSH and CDR2 is LQKENI in the germline V gene. J was trimmed by 1 base and V by 2 bases; bases with no gene match: 7. There are 16 residues in the CDR3. The CDR3 sequence: CASSPSAGGRSYEQYF. The CDR3 nucleotides are TGTGCCAGCTCACCAAGTGCAGGGGGCAGATCCTACGAGCAGTACTTC.

This clonotype has a count of ten or more. CDR3 coding DNA: TGTGCCAGCAGCCCATTCTCGGGCCGAACAACTAATGAAAAACTGTTTTTT. Translation: CASSPFSGRTTNEKLFF. The chain recombines TRBV3-1 with TRBJ1-4; D unclear. The CDR3 runs to 17 residues. CDR1 LGHDT and CDR2 YNNKEL come from the germline V gene (reference sequence). V lost 4 bases and J 0 bases, leaving 15 bases between the germline ends. Supplemented by reference TRBV3-1 and TRBJ1-4, the full variable domain reads DTAVSQTPKYLVTQMGNDKSIKCEQNLGHDTMYWYKQDSKKFLKIMFSYNNKELIINETVPNRFSPKSPDKAHLNLHINSLELGDSAVYFCASSPFSGRTTNEKLFFGSGTQLSVL.

The rearrangement links TRBV12-3 or TRBV12-4 to TRBJ2-3; D gene uncertain. V lost 4 bases to trimming and J lost 6 bases, with 8 bases between them. CDR3 length: 12 residues. In nucleotides, the CDR3 is TGTGCCAGCAGTTCGCGTGAGGATACGCAGTATTTT. As protein: CASSSREDTQYF.

The chain is built from TRBV20-1 and TRBJ2-7; 8 bases map to TRBD2. Germline V CDR1 and CDR2: DFQATT, SNEGSKA (reference sequence). This CDR3 has 15 residues. J was trimmed by 5 bases and V by 0 bases; bases with no gene match: 9. Here the CDR3 DNA reads TGCAGTGCTAGAGAGAACGGGGGGGCGGTTCACGAGCAGTACTTC. Its protein product is CSARENGGAVHEQYF.

This clonotype was observed a handful of times. This may arise from a read error, as a much more abundant clone is one base away. This chain joins TRBV6-2 or TRBV6-3 and TRBJ2-1; D might be TRBD2 (7 bases). The J call is uncertain, as TRBJ2-7 better fits the DNA end. The germline V gene has CDR1 MNHEY and CDR2 SVGEGT. The CDR3 totals 15 residues. The chain's CDR3 is CASSYQAGATNEQYF. The CDR3 DNA is TGTGCCAGCAGTTACCAGGCGGGGGCAACCAATGAGCAGTACTTC.

J is TRBJ1-5 and V is TRBV12-3 or TRBV12-4; D is perhaps TRBD1 (5 bases). Deletions cut 2 bases from V and 2 bases from J, with 10 bases between. This CDR3 is 15 amino acids long. The CDR3 DNA sequence: TGTGCCAGCAGTTTAAGTCAGGGACGCAATCAGCCCCAGCATTTT. Translation gives CASSLSQGRNQPQHF.